The 18 T cell receptor beta chains reported below all come from one sample, sequenced in a study of T cell repertoires in cytomegalovirus infection. TCRdb used MiXCR to reprocess the reads, holding one entry per CDR3 protein. The data hold approximately 730,000 distinct CDR3 sequences, with around 31% observed a single time. These receptors have no identified antigens. The sample here was cultured PBMCs, taken from culture after CMV antigen stimulation. These receptor sequences come from a human donor in good health (CMV status not recorded). Some clones in this sample may be carry-over from other donors' samples.

V usage is TRBV6-5 and J usage is TRBJ2-7, with D possibly being TRBD2 (5 bases). Trimming left V 4 bases short and J 1 base short, with 17 bases between. The CDR3 has 16 amino acids. CDR1 and CDR2 from the germline V gene are MNHEY and SVGAGI. This chain's CDR3 is CASSWTFDGDSYEQYF. For the CDR3, the DNA is TGTGCCAGCAGTTGGACCTTTGACGGGGATTCCTACGAGCAGTACTTC.

This clonotype was recorded at least ten times. The J gene is TRBJ2-1, the V gene TRBV7-2, with 9 bases aligning to TRBD2. The V gene end was trimmed by 1 base and the J gene end by 9 bases; junction bases not matched to a gene: 7. Germline V lookup: CDR1 SGHTA, CDR2 FQGNSA. CDR3 length: 15 amino acids. CDR3 nucleotides: TGTGCCAGCAGCTTAGGGGCGGGAGGGCCGGGTGAGCAGTTCTTC. It encodes CASSLGAGGPGEQFF.

With respect to this clonotype: The CDR3 ends on some other residue instead of the conserved phenylalanine or tryptophan, so this is likely a read error. The rearrangement joins TRBV11-2 to TRBJ2-3, with TRBD1 matching 10 bases. V lost 6 bases to trimming and J lost 1 base; unmatched junction nucleotides: 10. The V gene's germline CDR1 is SGHAT and CDR2 FQNNGV. The CDR3 runs 17 residues. CDR3 DNA: TGTGCCAGCAGTCCGGACAGGGGGTTGTGGGGCACAGATACGCAGTATCTT. Protein: CASSPDRGLWGTDTQYL.

The chain recombines TRBV7-2 with TRBJ2-3; 12 bases line up with TRBD2. The CDR3 has 19 amino acids. Germline V CDR1 and CDR2: SGHTA, FQGNSA. J was trimmed by 1 base and V by 5 bases; bases with no gene match: 13. CDR3 coding DNA: TGTGCCAGCAGCGGGGGGCTAGCGGGGGGGCGATATGGCACAGATACGCAGTATTTT. Translation: CASSGGLAGGRYGTDTQYF.

Only a few counts were recorded for this clonotype. Here the CDR3 reads CASSSDIGGQPQHF. CDR3 sequence (DNA): TGTGCCAGCAGCTCTGACATAGGAGGTCAGCCCCAGCATTTT. J is TRBJ1-5 and V is TRBV5-5; D is uncertain. Germline-derived CDR1 and CDR2 are SGHKS and YYEKEE (reference sequence). Trimming stripped 3 bases from V and 6 bases from J, with 13 bases between. The CDR3 is made up of 14 amino acids.

This clonotype was seen at least ten times. The chain joins TRBV11-3 to TRBJ2-5; D call uncertain. Germline V gene data show CDR1 as SGHNT and CDR2 as YENEEA. The V end lost 0 bases, the J end lost 6 bases, and 5 bases lay between the germline ends. The CDR3 extends over 12 amino acids. Here the CDR3 reads CASSLDQQTQYF. The CDR3 DNA is TGTGCCAGCAGCTTAGATCAGCAGACCCAGTACTTC.

This clonotype was seen a handful of times. The rearrangement uses TRBV6-5 and TRBJ1-6, with D possibly TRBD1 on 5 matching bases. Germline assignment: CDR1 MNHEY and CDR2 SVGAGI. The germline V and J ends were trimmed by 6 bases and 10 bases, with 13 bases remaining between them. The CDR3 has 13 amino acids. The CDR3 here is CASSRGGASPLHF. CDR3 nucleotides: TGTGCCAGCAGCCGGGGGGGTGCATCACCCCTCCACTTT.

The J gene is TRBJ2-7, the V gene TRBV7-8; 8 bases map to TRBD1. V dropped 4 bases and J dropped 3; count of bases not matched to a gene: 8. Germline-derived CDR1 and CDR2 are SGHVS and FQNEAQ. This CDR3 spans 15 amino acids. CDR3 residues: CASSSFRQGLYEQYF. CDR3 DNA: TGTGCCAGCAGCTCCTTCCGACAGGGGCTCTACGAGCAGTACTTC. Using reference TRBV7-8 and TRBJ2-7 for the parts outside the CDR3, the full variable domain is GAGVSQSPRYKVAKRGQDVALRCDPISGHVSLFWYQQALGQGPEFLTYFQNEAQLDKSGLPSDRFFAERPEGSVSTLKIQRTQQEDSAVYLCASSSFRQGLYEQYFGPGTRLTVT.

J is TRBJ1-1 and V is TRBV6-1, with D hard to call. This CDR3 is 15 amino acids long. Germline CDR1 and CDR2: MNHNS and SASEGT. V lost 6 bases to trimming and J lost 6 bases, with 20 bases between them. CDR3 nucleotide sequence: TGTGCCAGCAGCCCCTCACGCAGATGGGTGGCTGAAGCTTTCTTT. Translation: CASSPSRRWVAEAFF.

This chain links TRBV19 with TRBJ2-5; no reliable D call. The CDR3 extends over 18 amino acids. The germline V gene has CDR1 LNHDA and CDR2 SQIVND (reference sequence). V was pared by 5 bases and J by 5 bases, with 27 bases between. The CDR3 loop reads CASSRTITIPVRLETQYF. The CDR3 region has the DNA TGTGCCAGTAGTCGAACGATTACTATCCCAGTCCGTCTGGAGACCCAGTACTTC.

The chain employs TRBV6-1 and TRBJ2-2, with D tentatively TRBD1 or TRBD2 (5 bases each). CDR3 length: 13 residues. V was trimmed by 10 bases and J by 4 bases, leaving 13 bases between them. Germline values: CDR1 MNHNS, CDR2 SASEGT. CDR3 residues: CANSWGSTGELFF. The CDR3 DNA sequence: TGTGCCAACTCGTGGGGGTCCACCGGGGAGCTGTTTTTT.

The rearrangement joins TRBV7-6 to TRBJ1-5; 7 bases match TRBD1. After removal of 0 bases from V and 8 bases from J, the junction contained 1 base not matched to a gene. The CDR3 consists of 13 residues. CDR1 and CDR2 (germline): SGHVS, FNYEAQ. CDR3 nucleotides: TGTGCCAGCAGCTTAGCTCAGGGGGAGCCCCAGCATTTT. This translates into CASSLAQGEPQHF.

This clonotype has only a few counts. The rearrangement joins TRBV6-1 to TRBJ2-5; 8 bases are a match to TRBD1. Trimming took 4 bases from V and 7 from J; bases not matched to a gene: 5. The germline gives CDR1 MNHNS, CDR2 SASEGT. The CDR3 sequence is 13 residues long. This CDR3 is CASSGTGKGTQYF. CDR3 DNA: TGTGCCAGCAGTGGGACAGGGAAGGGGACCCAGTACTTC.

The V gene is TRBV5-1, the J gene TRBJ2-1; the D gene is possibly TRBD2 (6 bases). The CDR3 runs to 14 residues. Germline V lookup: CDR1 SGHRS, CDR2 YFSETQ. The V and J ends lost 4 bases and 5 bases respectively, with 13 bases between them. Here the CDR3 DNA reads TGCGCCAGCAGCAGGGACTTCTATAACAATGAGCAGTTCTTC. It encodes CASSRDFYNNEQFF.

This chain links TRBV7-2 with TRBJ1-2; D ambiguous. Trimming took off 5 bases at V and 1 base at J, with 2 bases between the two ends. The CDR3 totals 11 residues. Germline-derived CDR1 and CDR2 are SGHTA and FQGNSA. The CDR3 region is CASSDNYGYTF. The CDR3, as DNA: TGTGCCAGCAGCGATAACTATGGCTACACCTTC.

There are a few counts of this clonotype. The chain combines TRBV20-1 with TRBJ1-1; TRBD1 is a possible D gene (5 bases). Trimming took 0 bases from V and 1 from J, leaving 12 bases between them. Germline assignment: CDR1 DFQATT and CDR2 SNEGSKA (reference sequence). The CDR3 has 15 amino acids. The CDR3 is CSARDRSGSNTEAFF. The CDR3 nucleotides read TGCAGTGCTAGAGATAGATCAGGGTCGAACACTGAAGCTTTCTTT.

This clonotype was picked up many times. The DNA for the CDR3 is TGTGCCAGCAGTCCAAACGCCCCCGGGACAGGGGAAGAGACCCAGTACTTC. It translates to CASSPNAPGTGEETQYF. The chain links TRBV7-2 to TRBJ2-5; TRBD1 agrees at 10 bases. Germline CDR1 is SGHTA and CDR2 is FQGNSA. Trimming took 6 bases from V and 3 from J; bases not matched to a gene: 13. This CDR3 contains 17 residues.

This clonotype was detected only a few times. The V call is TRBV20-1, the J call TRBJ2-1; 11 bases agree with TRBD2. V lost 0 bases to trimming and J lost 3 bases; unmatched junction nucleotides: 4. Germline CDR1 reads DFQATT; CDR2 reads SNEGSKA (reference sequence). There are 16 residues in the CDR3. The CDR3 sequence: CSARDGTSGSYNEQFF. In DNA, the CDR3 is TGCAGTGCTAGAGATGGTACTAGCGGGAGCTACAATGAGCAGTTCTTC.